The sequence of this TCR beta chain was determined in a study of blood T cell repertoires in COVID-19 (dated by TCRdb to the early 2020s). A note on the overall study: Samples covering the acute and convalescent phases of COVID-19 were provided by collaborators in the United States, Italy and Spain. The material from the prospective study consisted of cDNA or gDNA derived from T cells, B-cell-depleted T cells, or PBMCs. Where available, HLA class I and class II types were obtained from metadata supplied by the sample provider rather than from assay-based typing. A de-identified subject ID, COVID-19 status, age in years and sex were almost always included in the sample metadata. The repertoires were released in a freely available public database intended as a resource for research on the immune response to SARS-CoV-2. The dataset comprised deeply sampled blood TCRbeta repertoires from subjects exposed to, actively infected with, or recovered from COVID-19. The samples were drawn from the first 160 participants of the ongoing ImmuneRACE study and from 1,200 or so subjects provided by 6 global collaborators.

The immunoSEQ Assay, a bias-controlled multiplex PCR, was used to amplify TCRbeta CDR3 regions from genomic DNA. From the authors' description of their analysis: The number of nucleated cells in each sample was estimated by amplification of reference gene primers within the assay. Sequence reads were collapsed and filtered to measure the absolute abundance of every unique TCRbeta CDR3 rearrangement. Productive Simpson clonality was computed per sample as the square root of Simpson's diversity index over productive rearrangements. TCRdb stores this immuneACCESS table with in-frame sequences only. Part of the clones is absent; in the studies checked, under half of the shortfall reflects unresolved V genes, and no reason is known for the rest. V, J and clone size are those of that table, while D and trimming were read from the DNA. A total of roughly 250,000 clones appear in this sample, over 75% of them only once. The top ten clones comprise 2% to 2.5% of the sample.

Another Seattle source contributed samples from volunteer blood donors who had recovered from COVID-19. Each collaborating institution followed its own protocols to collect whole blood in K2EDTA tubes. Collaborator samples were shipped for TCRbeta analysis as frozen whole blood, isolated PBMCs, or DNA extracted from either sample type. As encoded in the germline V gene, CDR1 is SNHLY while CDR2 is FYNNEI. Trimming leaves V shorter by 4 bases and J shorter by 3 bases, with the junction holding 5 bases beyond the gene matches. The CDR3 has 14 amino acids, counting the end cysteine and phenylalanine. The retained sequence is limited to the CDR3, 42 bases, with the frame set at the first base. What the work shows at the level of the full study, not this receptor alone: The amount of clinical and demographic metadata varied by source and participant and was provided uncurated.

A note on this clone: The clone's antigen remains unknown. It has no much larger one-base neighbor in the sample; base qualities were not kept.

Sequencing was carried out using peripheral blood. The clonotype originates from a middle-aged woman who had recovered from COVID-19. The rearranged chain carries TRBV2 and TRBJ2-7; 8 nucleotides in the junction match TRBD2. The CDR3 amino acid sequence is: CASSVERGYYEQYF. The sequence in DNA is TGTGCCAGCAGTGTTGAGCGGGGGTACTACGAGCAGTACTTC.